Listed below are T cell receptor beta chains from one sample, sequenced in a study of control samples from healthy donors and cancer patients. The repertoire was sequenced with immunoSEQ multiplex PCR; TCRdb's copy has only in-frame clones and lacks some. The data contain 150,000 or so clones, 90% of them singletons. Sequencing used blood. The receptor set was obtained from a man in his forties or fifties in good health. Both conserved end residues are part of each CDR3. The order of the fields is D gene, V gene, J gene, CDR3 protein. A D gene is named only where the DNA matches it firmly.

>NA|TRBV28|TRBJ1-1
CAITERGGWVTEAFF
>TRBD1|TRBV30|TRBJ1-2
CAWSDSLGGADGYTF
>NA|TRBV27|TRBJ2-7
CASSPTVPRTAYEQYF
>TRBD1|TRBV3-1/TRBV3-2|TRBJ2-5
CASRDRRQETQYF
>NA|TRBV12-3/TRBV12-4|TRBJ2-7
CASSFSPSYEQYF
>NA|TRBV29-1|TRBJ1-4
CSVEGTGSSEKLFF
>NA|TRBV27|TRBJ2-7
CASSLVAGLYEQYF
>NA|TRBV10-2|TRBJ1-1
CASSRSSERGGAEAFF
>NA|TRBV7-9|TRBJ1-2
CASSLVPVRVEGYTF
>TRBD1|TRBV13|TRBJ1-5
CASSFRRQGVGNQPQHF
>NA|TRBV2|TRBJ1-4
CASNGASGQNEKLFF
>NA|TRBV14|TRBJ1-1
CASSQAPIAPSNTEAFF
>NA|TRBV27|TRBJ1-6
CASQYREGNSPLHF
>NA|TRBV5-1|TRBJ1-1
CASSLVAGNGEAFF
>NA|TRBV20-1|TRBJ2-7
CSARGNEQYF
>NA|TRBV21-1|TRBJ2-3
CASSPSGTESTDTQYF
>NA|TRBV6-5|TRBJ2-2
CASRIRDLGAGELFF
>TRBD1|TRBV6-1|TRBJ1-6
CASSEVGTENSPLHF
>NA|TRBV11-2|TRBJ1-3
CASSLDRGSGNTIYF
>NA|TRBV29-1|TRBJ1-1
CSVRLGWEGEAFF
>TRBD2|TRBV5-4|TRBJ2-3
CASSLGSGGAPSTDTQYF
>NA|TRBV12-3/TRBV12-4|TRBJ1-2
CASSLGLGGYTF
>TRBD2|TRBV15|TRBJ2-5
CATSRVTSGEETQYF
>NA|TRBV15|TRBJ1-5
CATSGSELGRGIDQPQHF
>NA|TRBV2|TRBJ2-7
CASSEETRHEQYF
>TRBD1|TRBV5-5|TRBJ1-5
CASSSGTGNQPQHF
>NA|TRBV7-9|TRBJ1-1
CASSPTRGMNTEAFF
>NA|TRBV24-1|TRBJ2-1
CATTNEQFF
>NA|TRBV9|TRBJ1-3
CASSVEFSGNTIYF
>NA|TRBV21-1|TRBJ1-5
CASSTGEGQPQHF
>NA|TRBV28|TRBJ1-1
CASSLLAGLNTEAFF
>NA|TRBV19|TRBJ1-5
CASSISTGPYSNQPQHF
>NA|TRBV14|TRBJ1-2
CASSQDGYSGYTF
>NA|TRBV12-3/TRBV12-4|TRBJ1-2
CASSFAGNYGYTF
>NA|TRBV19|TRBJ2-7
CASSPAEGYSYEQYF
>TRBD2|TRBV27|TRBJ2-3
CASSLRGLDLSYDTQYF
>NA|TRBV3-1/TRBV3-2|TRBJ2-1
CASSQVLFLDEQFF
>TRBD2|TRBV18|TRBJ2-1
CASSPISGEINHEQFF
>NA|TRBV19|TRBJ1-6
CASSIEGAVGNSPLHF
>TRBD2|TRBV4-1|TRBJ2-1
CASSLGTSSMVSYNEQFF
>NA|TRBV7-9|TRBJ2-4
CASSLGSHQSIQYF
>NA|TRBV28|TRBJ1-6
CASSLGRQHNSPLHF